Included here is one T cell receptor beta chain sequence, with context. The antigen is not known. Donors consisted of healthy bone marrow donors. Researchers ran the PCR with 60 Vbeta and 13 Jbeta primers. Original processing notes: Later work found approximately 87 million unique TCR beta chains, with some 11 million shared. Libraries were prepared by immunoSEQ multiplex PCR; TCRdb keeps only in-frame clonotypes and omits some of them. V, J and clone size were drawn from that table, and D and trimming were deduced from the DNA. The data hold 150,000 to 200,000 clones, with around 87% observed a single time. The V and J ends lost 2 bases and 2 bases, in that order; junction bases with no gene match: 6. Germline assignment: CDR1 LNHNV and CDR2 YYDKDF (reference sequence). The CDR3 is 16 residues long. The record originates from a study of cytomegalovirus exposure and HLA in healthy donors. About the research overall: Out of a few hundred genotyped donors, about 80% belonged to the Caucasian-associated ancestry cluster.

Study-level points and caveats: Further analysis, carried out later, found HLA-associated TCR beta chains more clonally expanded than equally common other chains.

This receptor was obtained from a woman aged 18 to 35 in good health and CMV-seronegative. Sequencing used PBMCs. The chain uses TRBV15 and TRBJ1-1; 9 bases map to TRBD1. For the CDR3, the DNA is TGTGCCACCAGCAGATCCTTGGGACAGGGTAACACTGAAGCTTTCTTT. Its translation: CATSRSLGQGNTEAFF.